The 10 T cell receptor beta chains reported below all come from one sample, sequenced in a study of shared clonotypes between healthy human individuals. Using immunoSEQ multiplex PCR, the repertoire was profiled, and TCRdb retains in-frame clones only, with some absent. The table has some 1 million clones, roughly 70% seen once. Sequences were obtained from memory CD4+ T cells sorted from blood. Sample subset: CD45RA-negative fraction. Receptor source: a man younger than 30 in good health.

V is TRBV28 and J is TRBJ1-1; D might be TRBD1 (6 bases). Trimming left V 3 bases short and J 2 bases short, with 13 bases between. Germline V gene lookup returns CDR1 MDHEN and CDR2 SYDVKM. This CDR3 is 15 amino acids long. DNA of the CDR3: TGTGCCAGCAGTTTGAGGGCGGGGGGCAACACTGAAGCTTTCTTT. Translation: CASSLRAGGNTEAFF.

The chain carries TRBV6-1 and TRBJ1-5; D remains unclear. V was pared by 6 bases and J by 4 bases, with 13 bases between. Germline V gene sequence: CDR1 MNHNS, CDR2 SASEGT. The CDR3 is 14 residues long. This chain's CDR3 is CASRRAFSNQPQHF. The CDR3 DNA follows: TGTGCCAGCAGGAGGGCTTTCTCTAATCAGCCCCAGCATTTT.

This chain uses TRBV7-2 with TRBJ2-7, with a weak D call TRBD2 (6 bases). Germline loops: CDR1 SGHTA, CDR2 FQGNSA. The CDR3 is 14 residues long. Between the trimmed V and J ends, which lost 7 bases and 4 bases, there was a span of 17 bases. CDR3 in DNA: TGTGCCAGCAAATCGGACTACCTAGGGTACGAGCAGTACTTC. Encoded protein: CASKSDYLGYEQYF.

The genes are TRBV2 and TRBJ1-1; tentative D call: TRBD1 (6 bases). Germline V gives CDR1 SNHLY, CDR2 FYNNEI. There are 12 residues in the CDR3. The germline V and J ends were trimmed by 6 bases and 5 bases, with 10 bases remaining between them. CDR3 amino acids: CASRTGITEAFF. In DNA form, the CDR3 reads TGTGCCAGCAGAACAGGGATAACTGAAGCTTTCTTT.

CDR3 DNA sequence: TGTGCCTGGAGTGCCGGAGGAGTGAGCAATCAGCCCCAGCATTTT. It is translated as CAWSAGGVSNQPQHF. The chain combines TRBV30 with TRBJ1-5, with D uncertain. The CDR3 totals 15 residues. The germline V gene has CDR1 GTSNPN and CDR2 SVGIG (reference sequence). V gave up 1 base and J gave up 1 base, with 11 bases separating them.

The chain links TRBV2 to TRBJ1-2; D is possibly TRBD1 (5 bases). Germline CDR1 SNHLY, CDR2 FYNNEI. The CDR3 covers 11 residues. Trimming removed 10 bases from V and 6 bases from J, with 12 bases in between. CDR3 nucleotide sequence: TGTGCCACCTCTATAGGGGATGGCTACACCTTC. Translating gives CATSIGDGYTF.

The V and J genes are TRBV7-2 and TRBJ1-6, with 9 bases fitting TRBD1. V was pared by 6 bases and J by 7 bases, with 7 bases of the junction left unmatched. Per the germline V gene, CDR1 is SGHTA and CDR2 is FQGNSA. The CDR3 length is 15 residues. Here the CDR3 DNA reads TGTGCCAGCAGATTCTCCGGGACAGGGAATTCACCCCTCCACTTT. Translation: CASRFSGTGNSPLHF.

The V and J genes are TRBV10-1 and TRBJ1-2; possibly TRBD1 for D (6 bases). This CDR3 spans 16 amino acids. Trimming took off 4 bases at V and 5 bases at J, with 20 bases between the two ends. Germline V CDR1 and CDR2: WNHNN, SYGVQD (reference sequence). Here the CDR3 DNA reads TGCGCCAGCAGTGGGGGGGAGGGGGATTTCTGTTATGGCTACACCTTC. It translates to CASSGGEGDFCYGYTF.

The sample holds a few counts of this clone. V gene TRBV6-6 combines with J gene TRBJ2-7; no clear D gene. The V end was cut by 4 bases, the J end by 1 base, with 2 bases between. The CDR3 has 11 residues. Germline V gives CDR1 MNHNY, CDR2 SVGAGI (reference sequence). CDR3: CASSWSYEQYF. CDR3 DNA sequence: TGTGCCAGCAGTTGGTCCTACGAGCAGTACTTC.

The genes are TRBV28 and TRBJ1-5; D gene ambiguous. Germline loops: CDR1 MDHEN, CDR2 SYDVKM. V was shortened by 1 base and J by 6 bases, with 4 bases between the two germline ends. The length of the CDR3 is 12 residues. The CDR3 bases are TGTGCCAGCAGTTTATTGGTTCAGCCCCAGCATTTT. The encoded protein is CASSLLVQPQHF. The full variable domain, completed using reference TRBV28 and TRBJ1-5, is DVKVTQSSRYLVKRTGEKVFLECVQDMDHENMFWYRQDPGLGLRLIYFSYDVKMKEKGDIPEGYSVSREKKERFSLILESASTNQTSMYLCASSLLVQPQHFGDGTRLSIL.